Shown below are 10 T cell receptor beta chains from a single sample sequenced in a study of identical twins. TCRdb reprocessed the 5' RACE reads via MiXCR and lists one record per CDR3 protein. The table records hundreds of thousands of distinct CDR3 sequences, around 24% of them present only once. These sequences were also reported in another study, on T cells expressing NK-cell markers.

The sample taken for sequencing was CD4+ T cells sorted from blood. These receptors were obtained from a young woman in good health.

This clonotype was seen ten or more times. The chain uses TRBV24-1 and TRBJ1-1, with 9 bases matching TRBD1. Per the germline V gene, CDR1 is KGHDR and CDR2 is SFDVKD. V lost 4 bases, J lost 12 bases, and 14 bases stayed unmatched. This CDR3 spans 15 amino acids. CDR3 sequence: CATSDQEQGTGSPFF. CDR3 bases: TGTGCCACCAGTGACCAAGAGCAAGGGACAGGGTCTCCTTTCTTT.

The chain couples TRBV10-3 to TRBJ2-3; TRBD2 is a possible D gene (5 bases). Germline V gives CDR1 ENHRY, CDR2 SYGVKD. The CDR3 spans 13 residues. Trimming removed 3 bases from V and 3 bases from J, with 7 bases in between. In nucleotides, the CDR3 is TGTGCCATCAGTGAACTAGGGACAGATACGCAGTATTTT. This codes for CAISELGTDTQYF.

The V and J genes are TRBV4-2 and TRBJ2-3; 7 nucleotides match TRBD1. The junction had 8 bases not matched to a gene; V was cut back by 1 base and J by 4 bases. The CDR3 has 16 residues. Germline V gene lookup returns CDR1 LGHNA and CDR2 YNFKEQ. DNA for the CDR3: TGTGCCAGCAGCCAAGTTGGTGAGGGGGCCTCAGATACGCAGTATTTT. Protein sequence: CASSQVGEGASDTQYF.

This clonotype was seen a few times. CDR3 sequence (DNA): TGTGCCAGTAGTAACCCCCCCGGGCCCCAGCATTTT. Translation: CASSNPPGPQHF. The chain joins TRBV19 to TRBJ1-5; D gene unclear. The V end was cut by 4 bases, the J end by 9 bases, with 10 bases between. CDR1 is LNHDA, CDR2 SQIVND, per germline (reference sequence). The CDR3 has 12 residues.

This clonotype was observed at least ten times. J is TRBJ1-4 and V is TRBV3-1; perhaps TRBD1 as D (6 bases). Trimming left V 5 bases short and J 2 bases short, with 12 bases between. CDR1 is LGHDT, CDR2 YNNKEL, per germline (reference sequence). The CDR3 is 15 amino acids. CDR3 sequence: CASSDRGPTNEKLFF. The CDR3 nucleotides are TGTGCCAGCAGCGACCGGGGGCCGACTAATGAAAAACTGTTTTTT.

This clonotype has just a few counts. V usage is TRBV20-1 and J usage is TRBJ2-3; no definite D call. The CDR3 runs to 12 residues. The germline CDR1 and CDR2 sequences are DFQATT and SNEGSKA (reference sequence). Deletions cut 3 bases from V and 6 bases from J, with 10 bases between. The CDR3, as DNA: TGCAGTGCTAGGTCGGCGGCCGATACGCAGTATTTT. It codes for CSARSAADTQYF.

The chain is built from TRBV7-9 and TRBJ1-3; 7 bases line up with TRBD1. The CDR3 has 16 residues. The V segment lost 3 bases and the J segment 3 bases; nucleotides outside the gene matches: 8. The V gene's germline CDR1 is SEHNR and CDR2 FQNEAQ (reference sequence). This CDR3 reads CASSFPAGGSGNTIYF. The CDR3 DNA sequence: TGTGCCAGCAGCTTTCCGGCAGGGGGGAGTGGAAACACCATATATTTT.

This chain connects TRBV29-1 to TRBJ2-3; TRBD2 matches at 12 bases. The ends lost 5 bases at V and 1 base at J; junction bases unmatched: 13. This CDR3 contains 18 residues. Germline V gene lookup returns CDR1 SQVTM and CDR2 ANQGSEA. The CDR3 DNA follows: TGCAGCGTTTCGGGGGCTAGCGGGGGGGCCATCGGCACAGATACGCAGTATTTT. It translates to CSVSGASGGAIGTDTQYF.

V and J are TRBV11-3 and TRBJ2-7, with TRBD1 matching over 8 bases. The V segment lost 2 bases and the J segment 4 bases; nucleotides outside the gene matches: 4. Germline CDR1 and CDR2: SGHNT and YENEEA. The CDR3 extends over 14 amino acids. CDR3: CASSLFGQGYEQYF. The CDR3 nucleotides read TGTGCCAGCAGCTTATTTGGACAGGGTTACGAGCAGTACTTC.

Ten or more counts support this clonotype. The gene calls are TRBV29-1 and TRBJ1-2; D unclear. The ends were cut back, 4 bases at V and 7 bases at J, with 13 bases in the middle. Germline CDR1 reads SQVTM; CDR2 reads ANQGSEA. CDR3 length: 12 residues. CDR3 region: CSVAGSGGGYTF. The CDR3 DNA follows: TGCAGCGTTGCGGGGTCAGGTGGTGGCTACACCTTC.